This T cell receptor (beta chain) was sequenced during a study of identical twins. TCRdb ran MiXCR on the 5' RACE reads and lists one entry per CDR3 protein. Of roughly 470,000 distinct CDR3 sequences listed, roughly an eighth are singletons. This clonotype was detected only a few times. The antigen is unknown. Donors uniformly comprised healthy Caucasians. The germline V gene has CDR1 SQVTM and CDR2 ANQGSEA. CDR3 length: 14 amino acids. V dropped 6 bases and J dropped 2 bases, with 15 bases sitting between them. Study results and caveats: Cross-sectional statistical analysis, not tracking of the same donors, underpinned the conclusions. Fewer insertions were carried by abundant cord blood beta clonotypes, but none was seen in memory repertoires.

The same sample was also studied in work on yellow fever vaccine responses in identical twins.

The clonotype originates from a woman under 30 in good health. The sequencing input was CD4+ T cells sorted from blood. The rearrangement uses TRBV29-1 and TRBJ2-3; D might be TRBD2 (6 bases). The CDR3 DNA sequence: TGCAGCGTCCGAGGGCGGGGATACACAGATACGCAGTATTTT. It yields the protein CSVRGRGYTDTQYF.